This T cell receptor (beta chain) was identified in a study of response to subunit inactivated influenza vaccine. TCRdb analysed the RT-PCR reads with MiXCR anew, one entry per CDR3 protein. There are around 200,000 distinct CDR3 sequences in the sample; more than 10% occur only once, and 25% to 30% lies in the top ten. This CDR3 has 15 amino acids. V was clipped by 0 bases and J by 4 bases, with 12 bases between them. Germline CDR1 reads LGHNA; CDR2 reads YSLEER. The same sample was also studied in work on T cells expressing NK-cell markers. From that second work: Beta-chain TCR cDNA was generated via 5'RACE template switching with UMIs. Among CD8+ T cells from roughly six donors, dominant NKG2C+ clonotypes accounted for roughly 1.0-7.0%.

The sample consisted of CD8+ T cells sorted from PBMCs, taken roughly 12 days after vaccination. This sequence was found in a man in his forties or fifties who received an inactivated influenza vaccine. This chain joins TRBV4-3 and TRBJ1-2, with D possibly TRBD1 on 5 matching bases. CDR3 loop: CASSQDWGDSYGYTF. In nucleotides, the CDR3 is TGCGCCAGCAGCCAAGATTGGGGTGACAGCTATGGCTACACCTTC.